The 21 T cell receptor beta chains listed next were all sequenced from one sample in a study of blood T cells in healthy people across ages. The authors ran a second PCR of 7 to 11 cycles using a sample-barcoded 5' primer and a J-beta primer mix. TCRdb re-analysed the 5' RACE reads in MiXCR, keeping a single row per CDR3 protein. Among hundreds of thousands of distinct CDR3 sequences listed, roughly 25% were seen once. The data also belong to a second study, concerning T cells of mothers and their children.

Sequencing was performed on blood. Receptors originate from a boy aged 5-17 years in good health.

This clonotype has a handful of counts. This chain connects TRBV18 to TRBJ2-5; tentatively, D is TRBD2 (5 bases). The end of the DNA aligns better with TRBJ2-1, so the J call may be wrong. The V gene's germline CDR1 is KGHSH and CDR2 LQKENI. This CDR3 spans 14 amino acids. As DNA, the CDR3 is TGTGCCAGCTCACCAATCACTGCGGGTAATGAGCAGTTCTTC. It yields the protein CASSPITAGNEQFF.

The chain joins TRBV5-1 to TRBJ2-5; TRBD2 is a possible D gene (5 bases). The CDR3 is 14 residues long. The V end lost 4 bases, the J end lost 5 bases, and 15 bases lay between the germline ends. The germline V gene encodes CDR1 SGHRS and CDR2 YFSETQ. CDR3 nucleotides: TGCGCCAGCAGCCCCTTCGGGGTATGGGAGACCCAGTACTTC. This codes for CASSPFGVWETQYF.

V and J are TRBV12-3 or TRBV12-4 and TRBJ1-4; 8 bases map to TRBD1. The CDR3 is 15 amino acids. Trimming removed 7 bases from V and 7 bases from J; junction bases left unmatched: 11. The CDR3 sequence: CASTNGQGVGEKLFF. As DNA, the CDR3 is TGTGCCAGCACCAACGGACAGGGCGTCGGTGAAAAACTGTTTTTT.

The chain couples TRBV29-1 to TRBJ1-1, with unresolved D. There are 14 residues in the CDR3. Germline values: CDR1 SQVTM, CDR2 ANQGSEA. V shed 1 base and J shed 0 bases, with 9 bases lying between them. This CDR3 reads CSVEGRAVNTEAFF. DNA of the CDR3: TGCAGCGTTGAAGGGAGGGCTGTGAACACTGAAGCTTTCTTT.

There are a few counts of this clonotype. This rearrangement joins TRBV2 to TRBJ2-2, with 7 nucleotides matching TRBD2. V dropped 0 bases and J dropped 8; count of bases not matched to a gene: 6. Germline CDR1 and CDR2: SNHLY and FYNNEI. This CDR3 is built from 15 residues. The CDR3 sequence is CASSEAGGRIGELFF. The CDR3 DNA is TGTGCCAGCAGTGAAGCGGGAGGGCGGATTGGGGAGCTGTTTTTT.

There are a few counts of this clonotype. The chain uses TRBV20-1 and TRBJ2-1; 10 nucleotides align to TRBD2. V trimming: 3 bases; J trimming: 4 bases; junction bases outside the gene matches: 3. Germline CDR1 DFQATT, CDR2 SNEGSKA (reference sequence). The CDR3 has 14 residues. The CDR3, as DNA: TGCAGTGCTAGTGGTAGCGGGGGGTACAATGAGCAGTTCTTC. It encodes CSASGSGGYNEQFF.

The sample holds a few counts of this clonotype. The V call is TRBV28, the J call TRBJ2-3; D not certain. In germline, CDR1 is MDHEN, CDR2 SYDVKM. V lost 3 bases to trimming and J lost 8 bases, with 9 bases between them. The CDR3 totals 12 residues. For the CDR3, the DNA is TGTGCCAGCAGTTTCCCGGCCGGTACGCAGTATTTT. Translation: CASSFPAGTQYF.

V is TRBV6-5 and J is TRBJ2-7, with D possibly TRBD2 on 6 matching bases. Germline-derived CDR1 and CDR2 are MNHEY and SVGAGI. Trimming stripped 6 bases from V and 3 bases from J, with 18 bases between. The CDR3 sequence is 15 residues long. CDR3 in amino acids: CASREGLVVGYEQYF. The DNA of the CDR3 is TGTGCCAGCAGGGAGGGGCTAGTTGTAGGCTACGAGCAGTACTTC.

V is TRBV12-3 or TRBV12-4 and J is TRBJ2-7; perhaps TRBD1 as D (5 bases). V dropped 7 bases and J dropped 4 bases, with 11 bases sitting between them. The CDR3 covers 12 residues. The CDR3 loop is CASTRTLYEQYF. The CDR3 DNA follows: TGTGCCAGCACCAGGACACTTTACGAGCAGTACTTC.

This clonotype was seen a handful of times. The chain employs TRBV3-1 and TRBJ2-1, with 9 bases aligning to TRBD1. Per germline, CDR1 LGHDT and CDR2 YNNKEL (reference sequence). CDR3 length equals 13 residues. V lost 4 bases and J lost 10; bases outside the gene matches: 5. The CDR3 nucleotides read TGTGCCAGCAGCCCTGACAGGGGGAGCGAGCAGTTCTTC. It is translated as CASSPDRGSEQFF.

The rearrangement links TRBV6-1 to TRBJ2-1; D gene unclear. The V and J ends lost 4 bases and 10 bases respectively, with 8 bases between them. Per the germline V gene, CDR1 is MNHNS and CDR2 is SASEGT. The CDR3 consists of 11 residues. DNA of the CDR3: TGTGCCAGCAGTGTGAGTAAAGAGCAGTTCTTC. It translates to CASSVSKEQFF.

This clonotype was counted a few times. The chain uses TRBV11-2 and TRBJ1-1, with D uncertain. CDR1 is SGHAT and CDR2 is FQNNGV in the germline V gene. The V and J ends lost 1 base and 0 bases respectively, with 9 bases between them. This CDR3 region has 15 residues. CDR3 coding DNA: TGTGCCAGCAGCTTAGCTTCTGACTTGAACACTGAAGCTTTCTTT. Amino acids: CASSLASDLNTEAFF.

This clonotype was counted a few times. The chain carries TRBV25-1 and TRBJ2-1; perhaps D is TRBD1 or TRBD2 (6 bases each). V gave up 6 bases and J gave up 2 bases, with 11 bases separating them. CDR3 length: 14 amino acids. The germline V gene has CDR1 MGHDK and CDR2 SYGVNS. As DNA, the CDR3 is TGTGCCAGCAGCAGGGGAGGCGCCTACAATGAGCAGTTCTTC. Translation gives CASSRGGAYNEQFF.

This clonotype was observed a handful of times. The chain couples TRBV7-9 to TRBJ1-1; D is undetermined. Germline V gene lookup returns CDR1 SEHNR and CDR2 FQNEAQ (reference sequence). CDR3 length: 11 residues. V was cut by 6 bases and J by 6 bases, with 8 bases left in between. Here the CDR3 reads CASSRTAEAFF. Written as DNA, the CDR3 is TGTGCCAGCAGTCGGACTGCTGAAGCTTTCTTT.

The chain links TRBV10-3 to TRBJ1-1; D unresolved. This CDR3 comprises 14 residues. Germline V gene data show CDR1 as ENHRY and CDR2 as SYGVKD. Deletions cut 4 bases from V and 1 base from J, with 10 bases between. The CDR3 is CAISGTDENTEAFF. The CDR3 DNA reads TGTGCCATCAGTGGTACCGATGAGAACACTGAAGCTTTCTTT.

The V call is TRBV3-1, the J call TRBJ2-4; 8 bases line up with TRBD1. Germline CDR1 and CDR2: LGHDT and YNNKEL (reference sequence). The CDR3 extends over 15 amino acids. Trimming took 4 bases from V and 8 from J; bases not matched to a gene: 10. The DNA of the CDR3 is TGTGCCAGCAGCCCCCCGCAGGGGGCGGGTGACATTCAGTACTTC. Encoded protein: CASSPPQGAGDIQYF.

The V and J genes are TRBV7-2 and TRBJ1-1; tentatively, D is TRBD1 (5 bases). CDR3 length equals 15 residues. V lost 5 bases, J lost 8 bases, and 21 bases lay in between. The V gene's germline CDR1 is SGHTA and CDR2 FQGNSA. The CDR3 sequence is CASSRWTPGWGEAFF. Written as DNA, the CDR3 is TGTGCCAGCAGCCGGTGGACACCGGGATGGGGAGAAGCTTTCTTT. The full variable domain, in which reference TRBV7-2 and TRBJ1-1 provide the parts outside the CDR3, is GAGVSQSPSNKVTEKGKDVELRCDPISGHTALYWYRQSLGQGLEFLIYFQGNSAPDKSGLPSDRFSAERTGGSVSTLTIQRTQQEDSAVYLCASSRWTPGWGEAFFGQGTRLTVV.

This clonotype was counted only a few times. In nucleotides, the CDR3 is TGTGCCAGCAGCCTTGTAGATCCCCGAGTAGATACGCAGTATTTT. Translating gives CASSLVDPRVDTQYF. The rearrangement links TRBV6-5 to TRBJ2-3; D remains unclear. Trimming cost V 6 bases and J 5 bases, with 18 bases left between them. From germline, CDR1 is MNHEY and CDR2 SVGAGI. CDR3 length: 15 residues.

V and J are TRBV7-8 and TRBJ1-4; D may be TRBD1 (6 bases). Germline CDR1 SGHVS, CDR2 FQNEAQ. Deletions cut 5 bases from V and 2 bases from J, with 24 bases between. The CDR3 consists of 19 residues. CDR3 sequence reads: CASSDKQGSASRTNEKLFF. The CDR3 nucleotides are TGTGCCAGCAGCGACAAACAGGGAAGCGCCTCTCGGACTAATGAAAAACTGTTTTTT. The variable domain in full, completed from reference TRBV7-8 and TRBJ1-4, reads GAGVSQSPRYKVAKRGQDVALRCDPISGHVSLFWYQQALGQGPEFLTYFQNEAQLDKSGLPSDRFFAERPEGSVSTLKIQRTQQEDSAVYLCASSDKQGSASRTNEKLFFGSGTQLSVL.

This chain links TRBV19 with TRBJ2-5; D might be TRBD2 (6 bases). The J call may be mistaken, given a closer DNA end match to TRBJ2-7. Germline V CDR1 and CDR2: LNHDA, SQIVND (reference sequence). This CDR3 has 15 amino acids. This CDR3 is CASSILAGRDYEQYF. The CDR3 nucleotides read TGTGCCAGTAGTATATTGGCGGGGCGAGACTACGAGCAGTACTTC.

V usage is TRBV20-1 and J usage is TRBJ2-1; 9 bases are shared with TRBD2. V shed 1 base, J shed 4 bases, and the junction held 8 bases outside the gene matches. Looked up from germline, CDR1 is DFQATT and CDR2 is SNEGSKA (reference sequence). The CDR3 runs 16 residues. The CDR3 loop is CSARARLAEIYNEQFF. CDR3 in DNA: TGCAGTGCTAGAGCCAGACTAGCGGAAATTTACAATGAGCAGTTCTTC.